These 22 T cell receptor beta chains came from one sample sequenced in a study of T cell responses to AZD1222 COVID-19 vaccine. Measured with immunoSEQ multiplex PCR; TCRdb has only the in-frame clones, and not every one. The repertoire holds 86,000 or so clones, with about 92% as singletons. The starting material was peripheral blood, obtained on day 0 of AZD1222 vaccination. All receptors derive from an adult in good health.

The chain couples TRBV6-5 to TRBJ1-5; D may be TRBD1 (6 bases). The V end was cut by 2 bases, the J end by 11 bases, with 13 bases between. The CDR3 totals 13 residues. Germline lookup yields CDR1 MNHEY and CDR2 SVGAGI. The CDR3, as DNA: TGTGCCAGCAGTTACAACCGACAGGATGCCCAGCATTTT. Translated: CASSYNRQDAQHF.

The chain carries TRBV18 and TRBJ2-1; unclear D gene. Per the germline V gene, CDR1 is KGHSH and CDR2 is LQKENI. The CDR3 spans 14 residues. The V end was cut by 3 bases, the J end by 8 bases, with 14 bases between. As DNA, the CDR3 is TGTGCCAGCTCACCGGCCAGTCTAGTGGATGAGCAGTTCTTC. It codes for CASSPASLVDEQFF.

In its sample, this clone was seen once. The CDR3 bases are TGTGCCAGCCACTGGACAGGGTTAAATCAGCCCCAGCATTTT. Translating it yields CASHWTGLNQPQHF. The V call is TRBV19, the J call TRBJ1-5; TRBD1 aligns across 8 bases. Germline CDR1 is LNHDA and CDR2 is SQIVND (reference sequence). V gave up 9 bases and J gave up 4 bases; unmatched junction bases: 8. CDR3 length equals 14 residues. Using reference TRBV19 and TRBJ1-5 for the parts outside the CDR3, the full variable domain is DGGITQSPKYLFRKEGQNVTLSCEQNLNHDAMYWYRQDPGQGLRLIYYSQIVNDFQKGDIAEGYSVSREKKESFPLTVTSAQKNPTAFYLCASHWTGLNQPQHFGDGTRLSIL.

The rearrangement uses TRBV6-5 and TRBJ2-3, with TRBD1 matching over 9 bases. The CDR3 runs 15 residues. J was trimmed by 7 bases and V by 5 bases; bases with no gene match: 10. From germline, CDR1 is MNHEY and CDR2 SVGAGI. For the CDR3, the DNA is TGTGCCAGCAGTAAATGGGGACAGGGATTTAATACGCAGTATTTT. Amino acid sequence: CASSKWGQGFNTQYF.

The gene calls are TRBV18 and TRBJ2-1; 10 bases align to TRBD2. Per the germline V gene, CDR1 is KGHSH and CDR2 is LQKENI. Trimming took 3 bases from V and 5 from J; bases not matched to a gene: 7. The CDR3 contains 16 residues. The CDR3 nucleotides read TGTGCCAGCTCACCTACCACTAGCGGGACCCACAATGAGCAGTTCTTC. Translated, it gives CASSPTTSGTHNEQFF.

This clone appeared a single time. The chain uses TRBV7-2 and TRBJ1-2; no definite D call. V lost 5 bases, J lost 4 bases, and 11 bases lay in between. Germline V gives CDR1 SGHTA, CDR2 FQGNSA. The CDR3 runs to 13 residues. CDR3 sequence: CASSLPGTYGYTF. In DNA form, the CDR3 reads TGTGCCAGCAGCCTCCCAGGCACCTATGGCTACACCTTC.

The gene calls are TRBV5-1 and TRBJ1-3; 9 bases fit TRBD1. V was pared by 8 bases and J by 4 bases, with 7 bases of the junction left unmatched. The CDR3 totals 14 residues. Germline V lookup: CDR1 SGHRS, CDR2 YFSETQ. The CDR3 is CASTTGGAGNTIYF. The CDR3 DNA reads TGCGCCAGTACTACAGGGGGCGCAGGAAACACCATATATTTT.

The chain links TRBV12-5 to TRBJ2-2; 11 positions agree with TRBD2. The V gene's germline CDR1 is LGHNT and CDR2 FRNRAP. Trimming at V came to 5 bases and at J to 6 bases, leaving 8 bases not matched to a gene. This CDR3 is 16 amino acids long. The CDR3 protein is CASGTGLAGQAGELFF. The CDR3 nucleotides are TGTGCTAGTGGTACTGGACTAGCGGGTCAGGCCGGGGAGCTGTTTTTT.

The V call is TRBV5-6, the J call TRBJ2-7; D call uncertain. V gave up 4 bases and J gave up 3 bases, with 11 bases separating them. The germline V gene encodes CDR1 SGHDT and CDR2 YYEEEE. The CDR3 covers 13 residues. The CDR3 sequence: CASSDHMDYEQYF. The CDR3 bases are TGTGCCAGCAGCGACCACATGGACTACGAGCAGTACTTC.

The rearrangement joins TRBV15 to TRBJ1-1; 8 nucleotides line up with TRBD1. Germline CDR1 is LNHNV and CDR2 is YYDKDF (reference sequence). Trimming took 2 bases from V and 4 from J; bases not matched to a gene: 9. The CDR3 contains 16 residues. DNA for the CDR3: TGTGCCACCAGCAGAAATCCCGGACAGGGTGGCACTGAAGCTTTCTTT. Translation gives CATSRNPGQGGTEAFF.

V gene TRBV5-4 combines with J gene TRBJ2-3; 12 bases line up with TRBD2. With V trimmed by 5 bases and J by 2 bases, 6 bases remained unmatched. The germline CDR1 and CDR2 sequences are SGHNT and YYREEE (reference sequence). The CDR3 length is 16 residues. DNA of the CDR3: TGTGCCAGCAGTTATGGACTAGCGGGAAACACAGATACGCAGTATTTT. Amino acid sequence: CASSYGLAGNTDTQYF.

The chain is built from TRBV5-7 and TRBJ2-1, with unresolved D. TRBV5-7 is an ORF for which the function is uncertain. Trimming left V 0 bases short and J 4 bases short, with 8 bases between. This CDR3 is 14 amino acids long. The CDR3 coding sequence is TGTGCCAGCAGCTTGGGGACCTATTACAATGAGCAGTTCTTC. Translated: CASSLGTYYNEQFF.

The chain is built from TRBV27 and TRBJ1-5, with a tentative D call TRBD1 (6 bases). Trimming stripped 6 bases from V and 2 bases from J, with 11 bases between. From germline, CDR1 is MNHEY and CDR2 SMNVEV (reference sequence). CDR3 length: 14 residues. CDR3 coding DNA: TGTGCCAGCAGCCGAAGGGGGGGCAATCAGCCCCAGCATTTT. This codes for CASSRRGGNQPQHF.

The genes are TRBV5-6 and TRBJ2-7; D assignment may be TRBD1 or TRBD2 (5 bases each). Germline V gives CDR1 SGHDT, CDR2 YYEEEE. The V and J ends lost 3 bases and 1 base respectively, with 17 bases between them. CDR3 length equals 16 residues. The CDR3 sequence: CASSSLGGSASYEQYF. Here the CDR3 DNA reads TGTGCCAGCAGCTCCCTTGGGGGTAGCGCGTCCTACGAGCAGTACTTC.

The chain carries TRBV4-2 and TRBJ2-1; no clear D gene. Germline V lookup: CDR1 LGHNA, CDR2 YNFKEQ. V dropped 4 bases and J dropped 1 base, with 5 bases sitting between them. The CDR3 totals 13 residues. The CDR3 is CASSPGSYNEQFF. The CDR3 coding sequence is TGTGCCAGCAGCCCCGGGTCCTACAATGAGCAGTTCTTC.

This rearrangement joins TRBV7-2 to TRBJ1-1; a possible D gene is TRBD1 (6 bases). V was shortened by 5 bases and J by 5 bases, with 18 bases between the two germline ends. This CDR3 comprises 15 residues. The germline V gene encodes CDR1 SGHTA and CDR2 FQGNSA. CDR3 DNA: TGTGCCAGCAGCCCTCGGGGGGGGGCTACGACTGAAGCTTTCTTT. Translating gives CASSPRGGATTEAFF. The variable domain in full, completed from reference TRBV7-2 and TRBJ1-1, reads GAGVSQSPSNKVTEKGKDVELRCDPISGHTALYWYRQSLGQGLEFLIYFQGNSAPDKSGLPSDRFSAERTGGSVSTLTIQRTQQEDSAVYLCASSPRGGATTEAFFGQGTRLTVV.

The rearrangement links TRBV7-9 to TRBJ2-7; TRBD2 matches 7 bases. Looked up from germline, CDR1 is SEHNR and CDR2 is FQNEAQ (reference sequence). J was trimmed by 3 bases and V by 5 bases; bases with no gene match: 10. This CDR3 region has 15 residues. The chain's CDR3 is CASSPRLARNYEQYF. In nucleotides, the CDR3 is TGTGCCAGCAGCCCCCGACTAGCTAGGAACTACGAGCAGTACTTC.

The chain combines TRBV9 with TRBJ2-5; 8 bases map to TRBD2. The CDR3 is made up of 16 amino acids. Germline V gene lookup returns CDR1 SGDLS and CDR2 YYNGEE. Losses at the gene ends were 0 bases for V and 5 bases for J; bases not matched to a gene: 9. The CDR3 bases are TGTGCCAGCAGCGTAGTTTCGGGGGGGCCCGTTGAGACCCAGTACTTC. Translated, it gives CASSVVSGGPVETQYF.

The V call is TRBV6-4, the J call TRBJ1-5; a possible D gene is TRBD1 (6 bases). The V and J ends lost 8 bases and 6 bases respectively, with 20 bases between them. The germline V gene has CDR1 MRHNA and CDR2 SNTAGT. The CDR3 consists of 15 residues. In DNA form, the CDR3 reads TGTGCCAGCCGCGGGGCTGACAGGACCCTTCAGCCCCAGCATTTT. This codes for CASRGADRTLQPQHF.

V gene TRBV10-3 combines with J gene TRBJ2-7; perhaps TRBD2 as D (5 bases). The CDR3 extends over 13 amino acids. Trimming stripped 5 bases from V and 6 bases from J, with 14 bases between. Per the germline V gene, CDR1 is ENHRY and CDR2 is SYGVKD. CDR3 DNA: TGTGCCATCAGTCCCAATGAGGGTAGCGAGCAGTACTTC. It encodes CAISPNEGSEQYF.

The rearrangement links TRBV5-1 to TRBJ2-5; 8 bases are shared with TRBD1. The CDR3 is made up of 14 amino acids. V shed 1 base, J shed 3 bases, and the junction held 2 bases outside the gene matches. Germline V gene sequence: CDR1 SGHRS, CDR2 YFSETQ. The CDR3 loop is CASSLNRGKETQYF. CDR3 DNA: TGCGCCAGCAGCTTGAACAGGGGGAAAGAGACCCAGTACTTC.

In its sample, this clone was seen once. V is TRBV28 and J is TRBJ1-3, with a weak D call TRBD1 (5 bases). V lost 3 bases and J lost 0, with 6 bases in between. CDR3 length equals 14 residues. Germline loops: CDR1 MDHEN, CDR2 SYDVKM. The CDR3 coding sequence is TGTGCCAGCAGTTTGACAGACTCTGGAAACACCATATATTTT. Translated, it gives CASSLTDSGNTIYF. Together with reference TRBV28 and TRBJ1-3, the CDR3 gives the full variable domain: DVKVTQSSRYLVKRTGEKVFLECVQDMDHENMFWYRQDPGLGLRLIYFSYDVKMKEKGDIPEGYSVSREKKERFSLILESASTNQTSMYLCASSLTDSGNTIYFGEGSWLTVV.